The T cell receptor beta chain described here comes from a study of control samples from healthy donors and cancer patients. With 4 bases clipped from V and 5 bases from J, the junction kept 10 bases outside the gene matches. This CDR3 contains 17 residues. Germline V lookup: CDR1 LNHDA, CDR2 SQIVND (reference sequence). Clones were read by immunoSEQ multiplex PCR, and TCRdb kept only the in-frame ones, dropping some. The repertoire includes tens of thousands of clones, roughly 94% of them detected once, and approximately 4.3% sits in the top ten. V is TRBV19 and J is TRBJ2-7; 14 bases agree with TRBD2. The sequence came from a man aged 25-45 years in good health. The sample was blood. In nucleotides, the CDR3 is TGTGCCAGTAGTAGGGGGACTAGCGGGAGTATATGGGACGAGCAGTACTTC. This codes for CASSRGTSGSIWDEQYF.